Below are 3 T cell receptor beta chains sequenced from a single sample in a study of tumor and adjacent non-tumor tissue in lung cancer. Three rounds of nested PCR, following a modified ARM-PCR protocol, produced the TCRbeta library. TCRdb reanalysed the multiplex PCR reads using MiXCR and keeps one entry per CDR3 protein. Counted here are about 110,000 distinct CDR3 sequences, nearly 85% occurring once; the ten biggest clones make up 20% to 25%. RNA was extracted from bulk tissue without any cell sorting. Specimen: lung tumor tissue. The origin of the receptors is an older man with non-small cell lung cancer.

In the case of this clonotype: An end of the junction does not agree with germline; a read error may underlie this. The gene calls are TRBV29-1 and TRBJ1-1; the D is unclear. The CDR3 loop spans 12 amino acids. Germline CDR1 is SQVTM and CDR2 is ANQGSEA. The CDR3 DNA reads TGCAGCATTGTGGCGGAGAGACCTGAATCTTTCTTT. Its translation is CSIVAERPESFF.

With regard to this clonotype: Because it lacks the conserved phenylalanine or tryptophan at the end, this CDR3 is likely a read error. DNA of the CDR3: TGTGCCAGCAGTCCTGGACCAGGCAATACCAATGAGCAGTTCATC. Its protein is CASSPGPGNTNEQFI. The rearrangement links TRBV6-2 or TRBV6-3 to TRBJ2-1; D unresolved. The V end was cut by 5 bases, the J end by 6 bases, with 17 bases between. Germline V CDR1 and CDR2: MNHEY, SVGEGT. The CDR3 consists of 15 residues.

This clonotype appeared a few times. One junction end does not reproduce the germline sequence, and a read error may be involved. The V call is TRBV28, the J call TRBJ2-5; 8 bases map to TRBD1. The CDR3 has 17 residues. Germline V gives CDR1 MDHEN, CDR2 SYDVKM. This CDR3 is CASGLGWTGKSQETQYF. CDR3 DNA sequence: TGTGCCAGCGGTTTAGGGTGGACAGGGAAATCGCAAGAGACCCAGTACTTC.